The sequence of this T cell receptor beta chain was determined in a study of shared T cell receptors in the human thymus. Clones were read by immunoSEQ multiplex PCR, and TCRdb kept only the in-frame ones, dropping some. The data show 630,000 or so clones, with about 90% seen just once and more than 0.009% held by the top ten. Germline lookup yields CDR1 SGHDN and CDR2 FVKESK. V dropped 3 bases and J dropped 4; count of bases not matched to a gene: 3. This CDR3 contains 14 residues. The same specimen was also included in a second study, on human thymus T cells. That publication notes: Thymus pieces cut out during corrective heart surgery were the tissue that was used. Related research described strongly overlapping thymic repertoires in unrelated people.

The source is a boy under two years old with a congenital heart defect. Sequencing used thymocytes. This chain uses TRBV14 with TRBJ2-5, with TRBD2 matching over 9 bases. CDR3 DNA: TGTGCCAGCAGCCATAATAGCGGGAGAGAGACCCAGTACTTC. Its translation is CASSHNSGRETQYF.